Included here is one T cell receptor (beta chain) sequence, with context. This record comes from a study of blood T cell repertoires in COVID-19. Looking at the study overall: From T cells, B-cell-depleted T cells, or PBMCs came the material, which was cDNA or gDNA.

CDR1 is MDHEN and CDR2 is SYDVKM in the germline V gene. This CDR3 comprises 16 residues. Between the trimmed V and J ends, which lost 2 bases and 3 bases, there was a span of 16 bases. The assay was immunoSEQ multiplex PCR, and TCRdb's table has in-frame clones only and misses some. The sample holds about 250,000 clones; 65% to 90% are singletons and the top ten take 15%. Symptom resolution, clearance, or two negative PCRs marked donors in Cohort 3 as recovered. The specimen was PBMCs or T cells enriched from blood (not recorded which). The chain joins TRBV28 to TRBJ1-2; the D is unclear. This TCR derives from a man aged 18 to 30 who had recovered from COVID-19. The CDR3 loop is CASSLSSSTPYYGYTF. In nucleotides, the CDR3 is TGTGCCAGCAGTTTAAGTTCGTCTACTCCTTACTATGGCTACACCTTC.